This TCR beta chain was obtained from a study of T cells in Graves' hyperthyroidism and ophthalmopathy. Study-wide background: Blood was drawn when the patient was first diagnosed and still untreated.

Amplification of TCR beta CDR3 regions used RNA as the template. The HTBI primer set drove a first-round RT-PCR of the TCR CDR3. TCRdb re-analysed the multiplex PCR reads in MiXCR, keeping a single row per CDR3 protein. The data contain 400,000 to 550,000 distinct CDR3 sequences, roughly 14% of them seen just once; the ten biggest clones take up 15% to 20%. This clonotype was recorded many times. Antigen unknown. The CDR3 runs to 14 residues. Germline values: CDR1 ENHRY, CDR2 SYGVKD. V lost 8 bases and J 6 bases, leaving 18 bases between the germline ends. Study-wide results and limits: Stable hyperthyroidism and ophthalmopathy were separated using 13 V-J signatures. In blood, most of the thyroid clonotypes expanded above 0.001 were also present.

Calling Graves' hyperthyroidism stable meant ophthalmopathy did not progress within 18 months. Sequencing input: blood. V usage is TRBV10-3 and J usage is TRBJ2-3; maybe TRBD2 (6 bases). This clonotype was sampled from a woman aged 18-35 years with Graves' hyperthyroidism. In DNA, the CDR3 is TGTGCCATCCTGAGCGGGCTCGGGTCCGATACGCAGTATTTT. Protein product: CAILSGLGSDTQYF.